The source of this T cell receptor (beta chain) is a study of long-term antiretroviral therapy in people with HIV. The germline CDR1 and CDR2 sequences are SGHDN and FVKESK. V shed 4 bases and J shed 7 bases, with 23 bases lying between them. The CDR3 is 17 amino acids. The assay used was immunoSEQ (version v3.0), run at survey level. Produced via immunoSEQ multiplex PCR; TCRdb's table is partial and in-frame only. Altogether tens of thousands of clones are present, about 81% being singletons, with the ten largest covering roughly 6.6%. Source: unsorted PBMCs, taken 1.5 years after starting antiretroviral therapy. The chain links TRBV14 to TRBJ2-1; TRBD2 is a possible D gene (6 bases). The sequence derives from a man aged 25 to 45 with HIV. CDR3 coding DNA: TGTGCCAGCAGCCTAGCAGCTGGGACTCCCGGGGCGAATGAGCAGTTCTTC. Translation: CASSLAAGTPGANEQFF.